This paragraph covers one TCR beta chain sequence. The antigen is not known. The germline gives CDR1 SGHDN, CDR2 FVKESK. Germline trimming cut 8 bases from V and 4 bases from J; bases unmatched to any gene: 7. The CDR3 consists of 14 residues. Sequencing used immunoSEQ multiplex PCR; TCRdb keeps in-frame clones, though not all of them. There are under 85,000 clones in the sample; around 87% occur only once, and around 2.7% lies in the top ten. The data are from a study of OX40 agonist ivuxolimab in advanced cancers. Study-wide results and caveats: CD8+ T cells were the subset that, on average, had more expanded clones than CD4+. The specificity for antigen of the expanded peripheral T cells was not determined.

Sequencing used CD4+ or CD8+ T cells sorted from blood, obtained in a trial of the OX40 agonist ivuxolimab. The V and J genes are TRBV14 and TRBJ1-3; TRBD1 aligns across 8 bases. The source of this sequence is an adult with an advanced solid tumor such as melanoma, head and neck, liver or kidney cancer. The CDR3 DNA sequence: TGTGCCAGCGCAGGCAGGGGGCCCGGAAACACCATATATTTT. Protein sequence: CASAGRGPGNTIYF.